This is a list of T cell receptor beta chains from one sample in a study of blood T cells in healthy people across ages. In TCRdb, the 5' RACE reads were re-called with MiXCR into one record per CDR3 protein. The table lists hundreds of thousands of distinct CDR3 sequences, about 50% of them singletons, with 13% in the top ten. Sequenced: blood. The source is a woman of 80 years or more in good health. CDR3s include the opening cysteine and the closing phenylalanine or tryptophan. Each record gives: D gene, V gene, clone size, J gene, CDR3 protein, CDR3 DNA. D genes are given only for firm matches. For some rows the clone size is stated as once, few or many, or as a class when expanded; others skip it.

D: TRBD1
V: TRBV6-6
size: .
J: TRBJ1-2
CDR3: CASKVGRQGFVGGYTF
DNA: TGTGCCAGCAAAGTAGGAAGACAGGGCTTCGTAGGTGGCTACACCTTC

D: .
V: TRBV29-1
size: many
J: TRBJ1-2
CDR3: CSVGGLQHYGYTF
DNA: TGCAGCGTTGGGGGTTTGCAGCACTATGGCTACACCTTC

D: .
V: TRBV29-1
size: once
J: TRBJ1-2
CDR3: CSVRDFRDGYTF
DNA: TGCAGCGTTAGGGACTTCAGGGATGGCTACACCTTC

D: TRBD1
V: TRBV7-9
size: many
J: TRBJ2-3
CDR3: CASSGTASTDTQYF
DNA: TGTGCCAGCAGCGGGACAGCAAGCACAGATACGCAGTATTTT

D: .
V: TRBV29-1
size: .
J: TRBJ1-2
CDR3: CSVSAEGHKDRGYTF
DNA: TGCAGCGTTTCCGCGGAAGGACACAAAGACCGTGGCTACACCTTC

D: .
V: TRBV5-1
size: .
J: TRBJ1-5
CDR3: CAGSLDPPEAGNQPQHF
DNA: TGCGCCGGCAGCTTGGACCCACCGGAGGCGGGCAATCAGCCCCAGCATTTT

D: TRBD2
V: TRBV5-1
size: many
J: TRBJ2-7
CDR3: CASSTGTISSEQYF
DNA: TGCGCCAGCAGCACCGGGACTATATCCTCCGAGCAGTACTTC

D: .
V: TRBV21-1
size: .
J: TRBJ2-5
CDR3: CASSPTGSHGETQYF
DNA: TGTGCCAGCAGCCCGACAGGGTCCCACGGAGAGACCCAGTACTTC

D: .
V: TRBV6-5
size: .
J: TRBJ2-5
CDR3: CASRAGRMYQETQYF
DNA: TGTGCCAGCAGGGCGGGGCGGATGTACCAAGAGACCCAGTACTTC

D: .
V: TRBV10-3
size: .
J: TRBJ1-4
CDR3: CAISEDSPGEKLFF
DNA: TGTGCCATCAGTGAAGACAGCCCTGGGGAAAAACTGTTTTTT

D: TRBD1
V: TRBV6-2/TRBV6-3
size: .
J: TRBJ2-7
CDR3: CASSLGTGVVDEQYF
DNA: TGTGCCAGCAGTTTGGGGACAGGGGTCGTCGACGAGCAGTACTTC

D: TRBD1
V: TRBV29-1
size: few
J: TRBJ2-2
CDR3: CSVPGQGGGTGELFF
DNA: TGCAGCGTTCCCGGACAGGGGGGCGGCACCGGGGAGCTGTTTTTT

D: .
V: TRBV3-1
size: many
J: TRBJ2-5
CDR3: CASSQERRNLGKETQYF
DNA: TGTGCCAGCAGCCAAGAGAGGCGGAACTTGGGGAAAGAGACCCAGTACTTC

D: .
V: TRBV4-1
size: many
J: TRBJ2-7
CDR3: CASSQVLGTRGYEQYF
DNA: TGCGCCAGCAGCCAAGTTTTGGGGACGCGGGGCTACGAGCAGTACTTC

D: .
V: TRBV7-2
size: .
J: TRBJ1-2
CDR3: CASSLAQGSYGYTF
DNA: TGTGCCAGCAGCTTAGCCCAGGGTAGCTATGGCTACACCTTC

D: .
V: TRBV20-1
size: .
J: TRBJ1-1
CDR3: CSARNLRGALVNTEAFF
DNA: TGCAGTGCTAGAAATCTTCGGGGGGCGCTTGTGAACACTGAAGCTTTCTTT

D: .
V: TRBV25-1
size: .
J: TRBJ1-1
CDR3: CASSDRHTEAFF
DNA: TGTGCCAGCAGTGACAGACACACTGAAGCTTTCTTT

D: .
V: TRBV4-2
size: .
J: TRBJ1-2
CDR3: CASSQEGTGTLYGYTF
DNA: TGTGCCAGCAGCCAAGAGGGGACCGGGACTTTATATGGCTACACCTTC

D: .
V: TRBV20-1
size: .
J: TRBJ2-1
CDR3: CSALGTNEQFF
DNA: TGCAGTGCGCTAGGCACCAATGAGCAGTTCTTC

D: TRBD2
V: TRBV7-2
size: .
J: TRBJ2-4
CDR3: CASSLVRDYWGNIQYF
DNA: TGTGCCAGCAGCTTAGTCCGGGACTATTGGGGAAACATTCAGTACTTC